This T cell receptor (beta chain) is from a study of graft-versus-host responses after intestinal transplantation (dated by TCRdb to about 2021). With regard to the full study: The transplants that recipients received were multivisceral, liver-intestinal, or isolated intestinal. A cohort of more than 20 intestinal transplant recipients, including one retransplant, was enrolled, and a few patients lacking pretransplant specimens were excluded. Alloreactive clones were identified by sequencing pre-transplant mixed lymphocyte reaction products and comparing them with unstimulated pre-transplant donor and recipient T cells. All recipients received anti-thymocyte globulin induction followed by maintenance tacrolimus and steroids for approximately 3 years. After intestinal transplantation, graft-versus-host and host-versus-graft alloreactive T cell clones were followed in the graft, circulation and bone marrow using bulk TCR-beta CDR3 sequencing. Donor T cell macrochimerism was defined as a peak of at least 4% donor T cells among recipient peripheral blood mononuclear cells. Samples from three later patients were sequenced in-house on an Illumina MiSeq with MiXCR processing rather than by the commercial service. The research as a whole found: Early after transplant, peak levels of circulating GvH clones were associated with declines in HvG clones. The relatively low number and heterogeneity of intestinal transplant patients limited the conclusions. High GvH to HvG T cell clonal ratios were observed in the allografts of patients with donor T cell macrochimerism. GvH clones were found in recipient bone marrow, and some of the GvH clones appeared earlier in ileal mucosa or blood, which is consistent with an intestinal mucosal origin.

V gives up 4 bases and J gives up 6 bases, and the segment between their germline ends measures 10 bases. CDR3 length: 13 amino acids, cysteine to phenylalanine. The retained sequence is limited to the CDR3, 39 bases, with the frame set at the first base. CDR1 and CDR2 were assigned from the germline V gene as MDHEN and SYDVKM. In the first month after transplant, blood samples were collected up to 4 times, and after that at least monthly when available. Preparation of the library involved the immunoSEQ multiplex PCR assay. For most patients, high-throughput TCR-beta CDR3 sequencing of genomic DNA was performed by Adaptive Biotechnologies. Under the source paper's analysis protocol: Adaptive's ImmunoSEQ software was the source of the TCR sequencing data for 18 patients, while a few other patients were processed with MiXCR and VDJtools. CDR3 nucleotide sequences shared between donor and recipient were removed because their origin could not be assigned. To count as alloreactive, a clone needed at least 2-fold expansion over unstimulated cells and a minimum CFSE-low frequency of 0.002% (template counts) or 0.001% (read counts). Clones detected in sequenced pre-transplant spleen, lymph node, or MLR CFSE-low populations of the donor or recipient were defined as mappable. Cumulative frequency of alloreactive clones was calculated as a percentage of all sequences weighted by copy number. Entries here come from immuneACCESS through TCRdb and include only in-frame sequences with V and J called. Some clones fail to appear in such tables; in the studies checked, an unresolved V gene covers under half of the shortfall, and the cause of the remainder is unknown. From that table come the V and J calls and clone size; the DNA was used to work out D and trimming. In all, the sample holds fewer than 100,000 clones, and about 82% of those were seen once. Of the sample, 1.4% to 1.5% falls within the top ten clones.

On this clone itself: Its binding antigen is unknown. Nothing much larger sits one base from this clone, and base qualities are not available.

In this chain, TRBV28 is recombined with TRBJ2-1, with TRBD1 perhaps the D gene, on 6 matching bases. The sample was PBMCs, taken 255 days after intestinal transplant. This clonotype was obtained from a human patient who received an intestinal transplant, so some T cells may come from the graft donor. DNA sequence: TGTGCCAGCAGTTGGCTCAGGGGCAATGAGCAGTTCTTC. Its translation reads: CASSWLRGNEQFF.